The clone carrying this TCR beta chain was picked up one time. Amplification of TCR beta CDR3 regions used RNA as the template. The study used the HTBI primer set for a first-round RT-PCR of the TCR CDR3. Each CDR3 protein is one row after TCRdb ran MiXCR on the multiplex PCR reads. The data contain approximately 320,000 distinct CDR3 sequences, approximately 15% of them singletons. This specimen belongs to a study of T cells in Graves' hyperthyroidism and ophthalmopathy. CDR3 size: 12 residues. The germline V gene has CDR1 MNHNS and CDR2 SASEGT. Trimming stripped 8 bases from V and 0 bases from J, with 7 bases between.

The origin of this receptor is a man in his thirties or forties with Graves' hyperthyroidism. Material for sequencing was blood. The chain is built from TRBV6-1 and TRBJ2-5; TRBD1 or TRBD2 may be the D gene (5 bases each). The CDR3 DNA reads TGTGCCAGCGGGACCCACCAAGAGACCCAGTACTTC. Translating gives CASGTHQETQYF.